This T cell receptor beta chain comes out of a study of blood T cell repertoires in COVID-19. Whole-study context: PBMCs, B-cell-depleted T cells, or T cells provided the cDNA or gDNA that made up the material.

Trimming at V came to 1 base and at J to 1 base, leaving 4 bases not matched to a gene. Per the germline V gene, CDR1 is LGHNA and CDR2 is YSLEER. CDR3 length equals 15 residues. Data came from immunoSEQ multiplex PCR; TCRdb stores just in-frame clones and leaves some out. The repertoire has around 42,000 clones, approximately 81% of them found once; the top ten carry roughly 13%. V gene TRBV4-3 combines with J gene TRBJ2-7, with TRBD2 identical over 7 bases. The TCR sequence derives from a woman aged 70-85 years in a cohort sampled during active COVID-19. The source material was peripheral blood. The CDR3 DNA sequence: TGCGCCAGCAGCCAAGGGGTCGGGGGGTCCTACGAGCAGTACTTC. It codes for CASSQGVGGSYEQYF.